Given below is one T cell receptor (beta chain) in context. Its specificity is unknown. The data stem from a study of cytomegalovirus exposure and HLA in healthy donors. The study's findings and limits: Later analysis reportedly placed an Asian-associated ancestry cluster below the approximately 650-donor mean in N-insertions. Among immune exposure information, only CMV serostatus was available.

This PCR relied on a set of 60 Vbeta primers and 13 Jbeta primers. Clones were read by immunoSEQ multiplex PCR, and TCRdb kept only the in-frame ones, dropping some. The profile shows 65,000 to 80,000 clones, around 68% of them singletons. Germline CDR1 reads SGHTS; CDR2 reads YDEGEE. Germline trimming cut 0 bases from V and 0 bases from J; bases unmatched to any gene: 9. The CDR3 sequence is 18 residues long. The rearrangement links TRBV5-8 to TRBJ1-5; TRBD1 matches 7 bases. Sample: PBMCs. This TCR was recovered from a man in his forties in good health and CMV-seropositive. CDR3 nucleotide sequence: TGTGCCAGCAGCTTGGTGGGGGACAGTTTCTATAGCAATCAGCCCCAGCATTTT. It translates to CASSLVGDSFYSNQPQHF.